This T cell receptor (beta chain) was documented in a study of T cells after yellow fever vaccination. The TCR cDNA carried a universal primer site and UMIs from 5'RACE template switching. TCRdb reprocessed the 5' RACE reads via MiXCR and lists one record per CDR3 protein. The data show 500,000 to 650,000 distinct CDR3 sequences, approximately 13% seen once. The CDR3 sequence is 13 residues long. Between the trimmed V and J ends, which lost 3 bases and 6 bases, there was a span of 8 bases. General study findings and limits: Highly abundant clonotypes carried over from the bulk population could end up in FACS-sorted repertoires as contaminants.

On this clonotype itself: As yet, its antigen is unknown.

The source is a young man who received the YFV17D yellow fever vaccine. Material: PBMCs, obtained on the day of the yellow fever booster vaccination. The genes are TRBV12-3 or TRBV12-4 and TRBJ1-4; D gene uncertain. Here the CDR3 reads CASSLGGDEKLFF. The CDR3 nucleotides read TGTGCCAGCAGTTTGGGCGGGGATGAAAAACTGTTTTTT.